This TCR beta chain was documented in a study of T cell changes during pregnancy in multiple sclerosis (dated by TCRdb to the late 2010s). As for the study more broadly: The study looked at changes in the T cell repertoire across pregnancy in women with multiple sclerosis.

The library was produced with the immunoSEQ multiplex PCR assay. This is the immuneACCESS table as TCRdb keeps it, with only in-frame sequences that have V and J called. A part of the clones is gone; compared with another copy, unresolved V genes explain less than half, and the rest is unexplained. The sample includes about 36,000 clones, with around 93% observed a single time. Of the sample, approximately 0.44% is held by the ten largest clones. Inclusive of the bounding cysteine and phenylalanine, the CDR3 is 21 residues long. Here the CDR3 DNA is all that survives: 63 bases in frame from base 1. V was cut back by 3 bases and J by 5 bases, leaving a gap of 35 bases between them. CDR1 and CDR2 are read off the germline V gene as SGDLS and YYNGEE. About this clone: It has no known antigen specificity. Per-nucleotide qualities are absent, and no much larger clonotype sits a single base away.

The material was CD4+ T cells from peripheral blood mononuclear cells, obtained in the third trimester of pregnancy. The receptor's source is a female donor in good health, enrolled as a control in a pregnancy study. The V and J segments used are TRBV9 and TRBJ1-1, with an unclear D gene assignment. The base sequence is TGTGCCAGCAGCGCCCCTCTCGGATCAGCTGGGAGGCCCGAAGGGTCGACTGAAGCTTTCTTT. This yields the protein CASSAPLGSAGRPEGSTEAFF.